Listed below are T cell receptor beta chains from one sample, sequenced in a study of cytomegalovirus exposure and HLA in healthy donors. Only in-frame clones appear in the TCRdb table, and some are missing; sequencing was by immunoSEQ multiplex PCR. Of 150,000 or so clones listed, 70% to 80% were seen once; the top ten hold 1.3%. Specimen: PBMCs. Receptor source: a man in his thirties or forties in good health and CMV-seronegative. Each CDR3 is given with its conserved first and last residue. The order of the fields is J gene, D gene, clone size, V gene, CDR3 protein, CDR3 DNA. The D gene is left open where the match is weak. Clone size, where shown, is once, few, many, or a class for clones that have expanded.

j_gene: TRBJ1-3; d_gene: -; abundance: -; v_gene: TRBV9; CDR3aa: CASSVGGAGSGNTIYF; CDR3nt: TGTGCCAGCAGCGTAGGTGGAGCGGGCTCTGGAAACACCATATATTTT
j_gene: TRBJ2-7; d_gene: TRBD2; abundance: -; v_gene: TRBV9; CDR3aa: CASSVTGTTYSEQYF; CDR3nt: TGTGCCAGCAGCGTTACCGGGACTACTTATAGCGAGCAGTACTTC
j_gene: TRBJ1-1; d_gene: -; abundance: -; v_gene: TRBV6-1; CDR3aa: CASKPGMNTEAFF; CDR3nt: TGTGCCAGCAAGCCGGGTATGAACACTGAAGCTTTCTTT
j_gene: TRBJ1-5; d_gene: -; abundance: -; v_gene: TRBV4-3; CDR3aa: CASSQDVGRQPQHF; CDR3nt: TGCGCCAGCAGCCAAGATGTGGGGCGTCAGCCCCAGCATTTT
j_gene: TRBJ1-2; d_gene: TRBD1; abundance: -; v_gene: TRBV6-4; CDR3aa: CASTPSGGASYGYTF; CDR3nt: TGTGCCAGCACTCCCTCAGGGGGCGCGTCCTATGGCTACACCTTC
j_gene: TRBJ2-7; d_gene: TRBD1; abundance: -; v_gene: TRBV7-2; CDR3aa: CASSVPGQGFHEQYF; CDR3nt: TGTGCCAGCAGCGTACCGGGACAGGGGTTCCACGAGCAGTACTTC
j_gene: TRBJ1-6; d_gene: TRBD1; abundance: -; v_gene: TRBV10-1; CDR3aa: CASSESGQGRSPLHF; CDR3nt: TGCGCCAGCAGTGAGTCGGGACAGGGCCGTTCACCCCTCCACTTT
j_gene: TRBJ2-1; d_gene: TRBD2; abundance: -; v_gene: TRBV5-8; CDR3aa: CASSLAVLAGVDEQFF; CDR3nt: TGTGCCAGCAGCTTGGCCGTATTAGCGGGAGTTGATGAGCAGTTCTTC
j_gene: TRBJ2-7; d_gene: TRBD1; abundance: -; v_gene: TRBV11-2; CDR3aa: CASSLEWDRDEQYF; CDR3nt: TGTGCCAGCAGCTTAGAGTGGGACAGGGACGAGCAGTACTTC
j_gene: TRBJ2-1; d_gene: TRBD2; abundance: -; v_gene: TRBV7-3; CDR3aa: CASSFPSGLAESSSYNEQFF; CDR3nt: TGTGCCAGCAGCTTCCCTTCGGGACTAGCGGAATCGAGCTCCTACAATGAGCAGTTCTTC
j_gene: TRBJ1-1; d_gene: -; abundance: -; v_gene: TRBV2; CDR3aa: CASRERIGTGGTEAFF; CDR3nt: TGTGCCAGCAGGGAGAGAATAGGGACCGGAGGGACTGAAGCTTTCTTT
j_gene: TRBJ1-5; d_gene: TRBD1; abundance: few; v_gene: TRBV2; CDR3aa: CASSEAQGNQPQHF; CDR3nt: TGTGCCAGCAGTGAAGCACAGGGGAATCAGCCCCAGCATTTT
j_gene: TRBJ1-1; d_gene: TRBD1; abundance: -; v_gene: TRBV4-1; CDR3aa: CASSLGQRNTEAFF; CDR3nt: TGCGCCAGCAGCTTGGGACAGCGGAACACTGAAGCTTTCTTT
j_gene: TRBJ2-7; d_gene: TRBD2; abundance: few; v_gene: TRBV7-6; CDR3aa: CASTLPGGEQYF; CDR3nt: TGTGCCAGCACCCTGCCCGGGGGGGAGCAGTACTTC
j_gene: TRBJ2-3; d_gene: -; abundance: -; v_gene: TRBV5-1; CDR3aa: CASSSSRDTDTQYF; CDR3nt: TGCGCCAGCAGCTCTTCGAGAGACACAGATACGCAGTATTTT
j_gene: TRBJ2-7; d_gene: -; abundance: -; v_gene: TRBV7-8; CDR3aa: CASSDKRSYEQYF; CDR3nt: TGTGCCAGCAGCGATAAGAGGTCCTACGAGCAGTACTTC
j_gene: TRBJ2-1; d_gene: -; abundance: -; v_gene: TRBV5-1; CDR3aa: CASSFSGPSYNEQFF; CDR3nt: TGCGCCAGCAGCTTTAGTGGGCCTTCCTACAATGAGCAGTTCTTC
j_gene: TRBJ2-1; d_gene: TRBD2; abundance: -; v_gene: TRBV4-2; CDR3aa: CASSQGEGRQFF; CDR3nt: TGTGCCAGCAGCCAGGGGGAGGGGCGGCAGTTCTTC
j_gene: TRBJ1-3; d_gene: TRBD1; abundance: -; v_gene: TRBV7-9; CDR3aa: CAPGGQGRNTIYF; CDR3nt: TGTGCCCCTGGGGGACAGGGGCGAAACACCATATATTTT
j_gene: TRBJ2-7; d_gene: -; abundance: -; v_gene: TRBV5-6; CDR3aa: CASSLAIKYF; CDR3nt: TGTGCCAGCAGCTTGGCTATCAAGTACTTC
j_gene: TRBJ1-1; d_gene: -; abundance: -; v_gene: TRBV7-2; CDR3aa: CASSPSVLSAAFF; CDR3nt: TGTGCCAGCAGCCCCTCGGTCCTTTCCGCAGCTTTCTTT
j_gene: TRBJ2-5; d_gene: -; abundance: -; v_gene: TRBV18; CDR3aa: CASSPPVAIETQYF; CDR3nt: TGTGCCAGCTCACCACCGGTAGCAATAGAGACCCAGTACTTC
j_gene: TRBJ1-6; d_gene: -; abundance: few; v_gene: TRBV7-6; CDR3aa: CASSSKLDSPLHF; CDR3nt: TGTGCCAGCAGCTCTAAGTTGGATTCACCCCTCCACTTT